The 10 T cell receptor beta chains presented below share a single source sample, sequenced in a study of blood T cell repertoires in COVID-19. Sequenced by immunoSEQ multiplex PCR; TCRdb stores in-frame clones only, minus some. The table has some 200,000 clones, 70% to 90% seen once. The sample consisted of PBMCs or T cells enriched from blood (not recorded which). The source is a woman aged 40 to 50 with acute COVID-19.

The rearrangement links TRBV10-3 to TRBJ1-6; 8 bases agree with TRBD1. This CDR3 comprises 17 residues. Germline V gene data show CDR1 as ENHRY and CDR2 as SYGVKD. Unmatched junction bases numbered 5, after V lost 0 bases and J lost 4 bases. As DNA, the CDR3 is TGTGCCATCAGTGAGTCAGGAGGGACAGGTTATAATTCACCCCTCCACTTT. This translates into CAISESGGTGYNSPLHF.

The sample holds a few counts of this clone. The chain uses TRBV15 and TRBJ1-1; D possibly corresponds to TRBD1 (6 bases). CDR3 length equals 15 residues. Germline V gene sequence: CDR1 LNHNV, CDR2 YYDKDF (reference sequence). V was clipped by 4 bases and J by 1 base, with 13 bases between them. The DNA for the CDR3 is TGTGCCACCAGCACCGGACAGTTAAGGAACACTGAAGCTTTCTTT. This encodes CATSTGQLRNTEAFF. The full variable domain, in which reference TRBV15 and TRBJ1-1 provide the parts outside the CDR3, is DAMVIQNPRYQVTQFGKPVTLSCSQTLNHNVMYWYQQKSSQAPKLLFHYYDKDFNNEADTPDNFQSRRPNTSFCFLDIRSPGLGDTAMYLCATSTGQLRNTEAFFGQGTRLTVV.

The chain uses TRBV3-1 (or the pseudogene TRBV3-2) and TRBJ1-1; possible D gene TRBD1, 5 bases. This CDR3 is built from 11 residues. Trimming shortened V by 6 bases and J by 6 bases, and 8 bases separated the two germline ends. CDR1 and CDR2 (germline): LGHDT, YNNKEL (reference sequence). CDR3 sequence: CASRSRAEAFF. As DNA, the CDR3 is TGTGCCAGCAGGAGCAGGGCTGAAGCTTTCTTT.

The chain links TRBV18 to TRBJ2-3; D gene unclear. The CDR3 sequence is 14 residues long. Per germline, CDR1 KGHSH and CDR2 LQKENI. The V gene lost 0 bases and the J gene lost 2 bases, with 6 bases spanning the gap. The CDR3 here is CASSPPTATDTQYF. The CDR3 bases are TGTGCCAGCTCACCACCTACAGCCACAGATACGCAGTATTTT.

The CDR3 region is CASRGTDNQPQHF. The CDR3 DNA follows: TGTGCCAGCAGGGGGACAGACAATCAGCCCCAGCATTTT. The chain joins TRBV6-5 to TRBJ1-5; 7 bases match TRBD1. Germline loops: CDR1 MNHEY, CDR2 SVGAGI. CDR3 size: 13 residues. V lost 6 bases and J lost 3; bases outside the gene matches: 2.

The DNA for the CDR3 is TGCGCCAGCAGCTTGCAAGTTATTGGGCAGGGTGGCACTGAAGCTTTCTTT. It translates to CASSLQVIGQGGTEAFF. This chain connects TRBV5-1 to TRBJ1-1, with D possibly matching TRBD1 (5 bases). Germline lookup yields CDR1 SGHRS and CDR2 YFSETQ. The CDR3 totals 17 residues. Trimming left V 1 base short and J 4 bases short, with 20 bases between.

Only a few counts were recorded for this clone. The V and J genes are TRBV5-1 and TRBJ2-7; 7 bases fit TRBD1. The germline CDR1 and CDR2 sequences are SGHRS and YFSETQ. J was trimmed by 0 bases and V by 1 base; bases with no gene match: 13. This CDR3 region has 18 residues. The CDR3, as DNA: TGCGCCAGCAGCTTGCCGAAGCTAGAGACAGGGTTCTCCTACGAGCAGTACTTC. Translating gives CASSLPKLETGFSYEQYF.

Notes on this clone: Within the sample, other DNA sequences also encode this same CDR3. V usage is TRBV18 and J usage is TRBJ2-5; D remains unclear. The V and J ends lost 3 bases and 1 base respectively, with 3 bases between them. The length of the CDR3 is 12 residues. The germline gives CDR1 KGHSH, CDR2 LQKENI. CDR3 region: CASSPSQETQYF. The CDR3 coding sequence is TGTGCCAGCTCACCGAGCCAAGAGACCCAGTACTTC.

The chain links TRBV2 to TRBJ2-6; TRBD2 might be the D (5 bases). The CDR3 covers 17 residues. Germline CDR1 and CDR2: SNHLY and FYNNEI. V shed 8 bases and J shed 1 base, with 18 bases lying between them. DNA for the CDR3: TGTGCCAGCGCAAGGACGGGAAGACGGTCTGGGGCCAACGTCCTGACTTTC. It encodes CASARTGRRSGANVLTF.

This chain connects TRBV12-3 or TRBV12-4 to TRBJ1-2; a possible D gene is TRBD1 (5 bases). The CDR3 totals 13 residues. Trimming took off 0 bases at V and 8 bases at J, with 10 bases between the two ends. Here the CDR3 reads CASSLARGNGYTF. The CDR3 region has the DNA TGTGCCAGCAGTTTAGCGCGGGGGAACGGCTACACCTTC.